This TCR beta chain came from a study of cytomegalovirus exposure and HLA in healthy donors. Regarding the study as a whole: A link between a missense DCLRE1C variant and TCR beta V- and J-gene trimming emerged from a later analysis. Immune exposure data for these donors was limited to CMV serostatus.

V was pared by 2 bases and J by 0 bases, with 4 bases of the junction left unmatched. Per the germline V gene, CDR1 is KGHSH and CDR2 is LQKENI. The CDR3 spans 15 residues. It was with 60 Vbeta and 13 Jbeta primers that the PCR ran. Profiling relied on immunoSEQ multiplex PCR, and the TCRdb table lists in-frame clones only, not all of them. The sample contains fewer than 200,000 clones, approximately 80% of which appear only once. This clone was observed a few times. No antigen is known for it. The V call is TRBV18, the J call TRBJ2-7, with TRBD1 matching over 7 bases. The sample comprised PBMCs. The receptor was isolated from a woman aged 50 to 60 in good health and CMV-seronegative. The CDR3 DNA reads TGTGCCAGCTCACCAGCCCGGGACAGCTCCTACGAGCAGTACTTC. Translating gives CASSPARDSSYEQYF.